This T cell receptor beta chain is from a study of T cell repertoires in aging, cancer and after chemotherapy. As for the study in general: Glioblastoma patients receiving temozolomide-based therapy gave paired samples before and after chemotherapy. The study's findings and limits: Rebound thymic output was suggested by rising median generation probability during chemotherapy in each cancer cohort. Age-matched healthy donors had significantly more diverse, less clonal blood TCR repertoires than untreated cancer patients. In healthy donors, age-related TCR diversity loss mainly reflected lost richness.

V dropped 3 bases and J dropped 7 bases, with 13 bases sitting between them. CDR1 SGHAT and CDR2 FQDESV come from the germline V gene (reference sequence). The CDR3 totals 14 residues. Peripheral blood genomic DNA, not sorted cells or RNA, was the template. Rearranged V-D-J TRB sequences were amplified with a mixed TRB-A/B primer pool. TCRdb analysed the multiplex PCR reads with MiXCR anew, one entry per CDR3 protein. The sample includes about 2,000 distinct CDR3 sequences, about 34% of them seen just once. For this clonotype: Its antigen remains unknown.

This receptor was obtained from a human donor with a solid tumor. The rearrangement uses TRBV11-1 and TRBJ2-1, with D maybe TRBD1 (6 bases). Sequencing was done on a sample of blood. DNA for the CDR3: TGTGCCAGCAGCTTTATACAGGGTCGTAATGAGCAGTTCTTC. Translating it yields CASSFIQGRNEQFF. Combining the CDR3 with reference TRBV11-1 and TRBJ2-1 gives the whole variable domain EAEVAQSPRYKITEKSQAVAFWCDPISGHATLYWYRQILGQGPELLVQFQDESVVDDSQLPKDRFSAERLKGVDSTLKIQPAELGDSAMYLCASSFIQGRNEQFFGPGTRLTVL.